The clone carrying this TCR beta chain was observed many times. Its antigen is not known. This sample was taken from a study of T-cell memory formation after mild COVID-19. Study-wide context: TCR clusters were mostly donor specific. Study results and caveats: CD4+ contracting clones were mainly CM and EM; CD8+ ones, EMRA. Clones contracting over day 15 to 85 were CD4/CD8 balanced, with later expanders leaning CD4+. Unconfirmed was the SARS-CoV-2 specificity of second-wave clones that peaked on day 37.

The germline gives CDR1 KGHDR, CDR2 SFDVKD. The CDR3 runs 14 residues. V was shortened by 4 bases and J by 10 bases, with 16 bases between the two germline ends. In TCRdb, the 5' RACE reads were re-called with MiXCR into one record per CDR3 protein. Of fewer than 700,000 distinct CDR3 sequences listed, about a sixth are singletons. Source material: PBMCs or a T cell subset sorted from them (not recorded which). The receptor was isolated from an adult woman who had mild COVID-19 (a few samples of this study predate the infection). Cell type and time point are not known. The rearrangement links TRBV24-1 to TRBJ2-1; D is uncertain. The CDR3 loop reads CATSDDNLLREQFF. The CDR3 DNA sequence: TGTGCCACCAGTGACGATAACCTTTTGCGGGAGCAGTTCTTC.